This is a list of T cell receptor beta chains from one sample in a study of blood T cells in healthy people across ages. TCRdb reanalysed the 5' RACE reads using MiXCR and keeps one entry per CDR3 protein. The repertoire holds 1.5 million to 2 million distinct CDR3 sequences, with roughly 30% as singletons. The source material was blood. These receptor sequences come from a woman in her 30s in good health. Each CDR3 is given with its conserved first and last residue. The order of the fields is CDR3 length, V gene, clone size, D gene, J gene, CDR3 protein, CDR3 DNA. The D gene is left open where the match is weak. Clone sizes are given selectively: once, few, many, or a class where the clone is expanded.

15	TRBV7-2	few	.	TRBJ2-7	CASSKNDRGNYEQYF	TGTGCCAGCAGTAAAAACGATAGGGGAAACTACGAGCAGTACTTC
18	TRBV5-1	many	TRBD1	TRBJ2-6	CASSSTGTGSSGANVLTF	TGCGCCAGCAGCTCGACCGGGACAGGGAGCTCTGGGGCCAACGTCCTGACTTTC
12	TRBV7-9	.	.	TRBJ1-3	CASSFEPGIIYF	TGTGCCAGCAGCTTTGAACCGGGGATCATATATTTT
16	TRBV14	few	.	TRBJ1-4	CASSQARTPGREKLFF	TGTGCCAGCAGCCAAGCTAGAACTCCCGGCCGGGAAAAACTGTTTTTT
16	TRBV2	.	TRBD1	TRBJ2-7	CASSGGTDPRSTSSTF	TGTGCCAGCAGTGGGGGGACAGACCCTCGGTCTACGAGCAGTACTTTC
15	TRBV6-6	many	.	TRBJ1-5	CASSYAAGYNQPQHF	TGTGCCAGCAGTTACGCGGCAGGCTACAATCAGCCCCAGCATTTT
11	TRBV20-1	many	.	TRBJ1-2	CSRRVGYGYTF	TGCAGTCGCAGGGTTGGCTATGGCTACACCTTC
17	TRBV12-3/TRBV12-4	many	.	TRBJ2-7	CASSLDRGWASSYEQYF	TGTGCCAGCAGCTTAGATCGGGGGTGGGCCAGCTCCTACGAGCAGTACTTC
18	TRBV5-6	once	.	TRBJ2-4	CASSLGLSYSFSSNIQYF	TGTGCCAGCAGCTTAGGCCTAAGTTACAGCTTTTCATCGAACATTCAGTACTTC
16	TRBV28	.	.	TRBJ2-3	CASIKTGTPSTDTQYF	TGTGCCAGCATCAAGACGGGGACACCCAGCACAGATACGCAGTATTTT
12	TRBV4-1	.	.	TRBJ2-1	CAGSQPYNEQFF	TGCGCCGGCAGCCAACCTTACAATGAGCAGTTCTTC
13	TRBV12-5	.	.	TRBJ1-1	CASGWGTNTEAFF	TGTGCTAGTGGTTGGGGTACAAACACTGAAGCTTTCTTT
13	TRBV15	.	.	TRBJ2-1	CATSRDTHNEQFF	TGTGCCACCAGCAGAGATACCCACAATGAGCAGTTCTTC
15	TRBV11-2	many	TRBD2	TRBJ2-5	CASSLVAGGPETQYF	TGTGCCAGCAGCTTAGTGGCGGGGGGCCCAGAGACCCAGTACTTC
16	TRBV12-3/TRBV12-4	few	.	TRBJ2-2	CASSPGDSRAAGELFF	TGTGCCAGCAGCCCTGGGGACTCCCGCGCCGCCGGGGAGCTGTTTTTT
17	TRBV11-2	.	.	TRBJ2-7	CASSLVRGATSNYEQYF	TGTGCCAGCAGCTTAGTAAGGGGGGCCACTTCGAATTACGAGCAGTACTTC
14	TRBV28	many	TRBD1	TRBJ2-1	CASSRDSFLNEQFF	TGTGCCAGCAGTCGGGACAGTTTTCTCAATGAGCAGTTCTTC
15	TRBV5-4	.	.	TRBJ2-5	CASSFGGDLQETQYF	TGTGCCAGCAGCTTCGGGGGAGATCTCCAAGAGACCCAGTACTTC